This TCR beta chain is drawn from a study of shared clonotypes between healthy human individuals (dated by TCRdb to 2018 to 2021). About the investigation overall: A couple of women and three men aged 18 to 49 years were included in the cohort. For each donor, three plates each were used for CD4 naive and CD4 memory, two plates were used for CD8 naive, and one plate was used for CD8 memory. To estimate repertoire size and how much clonotype sharing occurs between individuals, the study deeply sequenced the blood TCR repertoires of several healthy adults. To increase sequencing depth and limit assay-specific biases, different laboratories used diverse techniques to prepare libraries and sequence TCR repertoires. Between about 0.94 and 10 billion PBMCs per donor were obtained by leukapheresis. Study-wide conclusions, independent of this receptor: The small number of donors limited the genetic and exposure-history diversity represented. Larger estimated clonotype richness was generally found for naive subsets than for memory subsets. Rarefaction of sorted-subset datasets indicated incomplete sequencing despite the large sequencing depth. Based on pairwise subsampling, the degree of clonotype sharing among donors was expected to be affected by sequencing depth. Sampling was limited to blood, and TCR repertoires in tissue likely differ from TCR repertoires in blood. Higher generation probabilities were observed for clonotypes shared by all four sorted-subset donors than for non-shared clonotypes. Sharing across several donors was observed for around 5% of naive CD4, 3% to 3.5% of naive CD8, over 2% of memory CD4, and about 0.39% of memory CD8 clonotypes.

From the cysteine up to the phenylalanine, the CDR3 has a length of 13 residues. Kept here is only the CDR3 DNA, which spans 39 bases and is read in frame from base 1. V is cut back by 5 bases and J by 6 bases, with 7 bases in the junction unmatched. The germline V gene provides CDR1 SGHRS and CDR2 YFSETQ. For the CD8 naive samples, CD45RO-negative cells were positively selected for CCR7, yielding a CD45RA+CCR7+ population from which TemRA cells were excluded. Healthy HIV-negative adults with no recently reported acute infections or vaccinations were included as donors. All donors were Caucasian adults living in Nashville, Tennessee, USA. Blood was obtained by leukapheresis, after which PBMCs were separated by Ficoll-Histopaque density gradient centrifugation and cryopreserved in liquid nitrogen vapor phase. Analytical flow cytometry was used to check the purity and quantity of every magnetically sorted T cell population. From each sorted fraction, genomic DNA was isolated and quantified by UV absorbance on a Nanodrop 2000c.

To note about this clone: No antigen is known for it. Base qualities were left out, and no much larger clone turns up one base away.

Using the deep immunoSEQ assay, TCR CDR3 regions were amplified from genomic DNA by multiplex PCR. Extracted genomic DNA from each cell subset was distributed evenly across all wells of several immunoSEQ 96-well plates, and each plate was treated as a replicate. For sorted subsets, each replicate PCR was loaded with 200 ng genomic DNA, equivalent to about 33,000 T cell genomes. Purified libraries were measured with a Qubit 3.0 fluorometer, size-checked on a Bioanalyzer 2100, and measured again with the KAPA Library Quantification kit. Each immunoSEQ 96-well plate was sequenced on its own single-read 150-cycle Illumina NextSeq 550 flow cell. Processing in the source paper ran as follows. Because the immunoSEQ output included only junctional sequences and no quality scores, the filtering could not be the same as the filtering used for full-length reads. To assign V/J genes and CDR3, sequences were annotated using PyIR, a Python wrapper for IgBLAST v1.9, with IMGT germline references. Reads were removed for weak V/J assignments (E-value above 1e-6), missing CDR3, stop codons, out-of-frame junctions, or ambiguous translated residues. V3J clonotypes were defined as sequences sharing the same inferred V gene, J gene, and CDR3 amino acid sequence. Percentage overlap between repertoires was computed as shared unique clonotypes divided by the size of the smaller repertoire. Richness of each repertoire was evaluated using RTK rarefaction, the Chao1 estimator, and Recon v2.1 estimates of unobserved clonotypes. Generation probabilities were computed with OLGA for all TCRbeta clonotypes obtained by the gDNA method from a handful of donors. TCRdb's version of the immuneACCESS table is confined to in-frame rearrangements and falls short of the full clone set. An unresolved V gene accounts for under half of the shortfall where checked; the remainder is of unknown origin. V, J and clone size were drawn from that table, and D and trimming were deduced from the DNA. Counted in this sample were hundreds of thousands of clones; 95% to 97% of them appeared once. The top ten clones comprise roughly 0.1% of the sample.

Recombination joined TRBV5-1 with TRBJ2-7; 8 bases in the middle match TRBD1. This sequence originates from a woman under 40 in good health. Sequencing was done on a sample of naive CD8+ T cells sorted from blood. What this sample's cell subset or site label stands for: CD45RA+CCR7+. The DNA reads TGCGCCAGCAGACTGGACAGGGAAAGCGAGCAGTACTTC. Its amino acids are CASRLDRESEQYF.